The clone carrying this T cell receptor beta chain was seen a few times. This specimen belongs to a study of blood T cell repertoires in COVID-19. Overall study context: Both acute and convalescent COVID-19 samples were obtained from the United States, Italy and Spain. T cells, B-cell-depleted T cells, or PBMCs supplied cDNA or gDNA.

In the original analysis: It was from reference gene primer amplification that nucleated cell counts were estimated. Produced via immunoSEQ multiplex PCR; TCRdb's table is partial and in-frame only. V, J and clone size derive from that table, while D and trimming were established from the DNA sequence. The sample holds approximately 84,000 clones, about 80% seen once. Trimming removed 6 bases from V and 4 bases from J; junction bases left unmatched: 8. This CDR3 region has 14 residues. Germline-derived CDR1 and CDR2 are ENHRY and SYGVKD. Sequencing used peripheral blood. The clonotype comes from a human donor in a cohort sampled during active COVID-19. This chain connects TRBV10-3 to TRBJ1-2; 7 positions agree with TRBD1. DNA for the CDR3: TGTGCCATCAGCGAACAGGGGTCTGGCTATGGCTACACCTTC. Its protein product is CAISEQGSGYGYTF.